This entry features one T cell receptor (beta chain) sequence. Ten or more counts support this clonotype. Its binding antigen is unknown. Within one base of it there is no much larger clone, and no base qualities were kept. This sample was taken from a study of T cell repertoires in cytomegalovirus infection (dated by TCRdb to about 2019). The study in broad terms: Donor HLA type was relevant to the analysis, because carriage of CMV infection together with the matching HLA type was indicated by public TCR beta signatures.

Broader findings and caveats from the paper: In both this cohort and an independent approximately 350-donor cohort, the cumulative frequency of public TCR beta family members distinguished carriers of CMV infection plus the relevant HLA type. In the ex vivo response, HLA-C-restricted CMV-specific TCR beta clonotypes were dominant, and in two of eight donors the single most frequent clonotype came from this HLA-C-restricted group.

The instrument given in TCRdb is Illumina HiSeq 1500. TCRdb reran the public reads through fastp at Q25 and MiXCR, keeping productive beta chains. Each entry is one CDR3 protein sequence, shown with its most common DNA and genes. For this sample the table gives 300,000 to 400,000 distinct CDR3 sequences, of which around 18% were detected only once. Approximately 10% of the sample is in the top ten clones. The CDR3 numbers 14 residues from cysteine through phenylalanine. Solely the CDR3 DNA is kept, with 42 bases framed from the first base. The junction shows trimming of 6 bases on V and 0 bases on J, plus 12 bases between the germline ends.

This TCR came from a human donor in good health (CMV status not recorded). Some clones in this sample may be carry-over from other donors' samples. The chain couples TRBV12-3 or TRBV12-4 to TRBJ2-7; TRBD2 could be the D gene, as 7 bases match. The sequenced material came from PBMCs. The CDR3 corresponds to CASRRGTYSYEQYF. The sequenced DNA is TGTGCCAGCAGGCGGGGGACATACTCCTACGAGCAGTACTTC.